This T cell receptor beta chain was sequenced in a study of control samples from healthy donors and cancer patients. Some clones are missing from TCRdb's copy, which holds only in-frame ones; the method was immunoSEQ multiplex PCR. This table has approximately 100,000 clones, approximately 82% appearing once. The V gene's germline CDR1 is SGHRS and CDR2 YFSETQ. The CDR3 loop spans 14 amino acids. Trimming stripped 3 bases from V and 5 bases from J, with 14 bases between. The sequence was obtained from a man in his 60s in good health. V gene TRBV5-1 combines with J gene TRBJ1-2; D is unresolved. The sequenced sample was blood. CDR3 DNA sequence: TGCGCCAGCAGCTGGGGTCAGGCAAAATATGGCTACACCTTC. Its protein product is CASSWGQAKYGYTF.